These 24 T cell receptor beta chains came from one sample sequenced in a study of blood T cell repertoires in COVID-19. TCRdb's copy holds only in-frame clones and misses some; the assay was immunoSEQ multiplex PCR. The sample includes around 150,000 clones, 80% to 90% of them seen just once. Sequencing used peripheral blood. These receptors originate from a woman aged 60-70 years who had recovered from COVID-19.

The rearrangement links TRBV5-8 to TRBJ1-3; 8 bases align to TRBD1. J was trimmed by 2 bases and V by 4 bases; bases with no gene match: 5. The CDR3 is made up of 15 amino acids. Germline values: CDR1 SGHTS, CDR2 YDEGEE. The CDR3 nucleotides are TGTGCCAGCAGCCTGGACAGGGCCCCTGGAAACACCATATATTTT. It yields the protein CASSLDRAPGNTIYF.

The V call is TRBV16, the J call TRBJ1-1, with 7 bases matching TRBD1. Germline V lookup: CDR1 KGHSY, CDR2 FQNENV. This CDR3 region has 15 residues. V shed 3 bases and J 4 bases; nucleotides not matched to a gene: 8. The chain's CDR3 is CASSHQGQSFTEAFF. The CDR3 coding sequence is TGTGCCAGCAGCCACCAGGGACAGTCCTTCACTGAAGCTTTCTTT.

The V gene is TRBV7-2, the J gene TRBJ1-1; a weak D match, TRBD1 (6 bases). CDR1 and CDR2 from the germline V gene are SGHTA and FQGNSA. CDR3 size: 13 residues. Trimming removed 5 bases from V and 4 bases from J, with 11 bases in between. Here the CDR3 reads CASSTQGSTEAFF. CDR3 coding DNA: TGTGCCAGCAGCACCCAGGGGAGCACTGAAGCTTTCTTT.

The chain couples TRBV29-1 to TRBJ2-5; D might be TRBD1 (5 bases). Germline CDR1 is SQVTM and CDR2 is ANQGSEA. The CDR3 sequence is 13 residues long. V gave up 3 bases and J gave up 5 bases, with 13 bases separating them. The CDR3 protein is CSVEVGARETQYF. CDR3 nucleotide sequence: TGCAGCGTTGAGGTAGGGGCGCGGGAGACCCAGTACTTC.

This chain joins TRBV11-2 and TRBJ1-1; 7 bases align to TRBD1. The CDR3 totals 16 residues. V lost 5 bases and J lost 1; bases outside the gene matches: 10. The germline CDR1 and CDR2 sequences are SGHAT and FQNNGV. The CDR3, as DNA: TGTGCCAGCAGCCCTGGTCGGGGACAGAAGAACACTGAAGCTTTCTTT. It specifies CASSPGRGQKNTEAFF.

This chain joins TRBV4-1 and TRBJ1-2, with 7 positions matching TRBD1. The ends lost 1 base at V and 6 bases at J; junction bases unmatched: 14. The CDR3 is 17 amino acids. CDR1 is MGHRA and CDR2 is YSYEKL in the germline V gene. The CDR3 reads CASSQALELTGRDGYTF. CDR3 DNA sequence: TGCGCCAGCAGCCAAGCCTTAGAACTGACAGGGCGCGATGGCTACACCTTC.

The chain combines TRBV3-1 (or the pseudogene TRBV3-2) with TRBJ2-5; 13 bases are a match to TRBD2. This CDR3 region has 17 residues. Germline V lookup: CDR1 LGHDT, CDR2 YNNKEL (reference sequence). V shed 2 bases and J 5 bases; nucleotides not matched to a gene: 8. The CDR3 DNA sequence: TGTGCCAGCAGCCAACGGACTAGCGGGGGAACCCCCGAGACCCAGTACTTC. The encoded protein is CASSQRTSGGTPETQYF.

The V call is TRBV6-5, the J call TRBJ2-3, with 10 nucleotides matching TRBD2. The CDR3 length is 16 residues. V lost 4 bases to trimming and J lost 2 bases; unmatched junction nucleotides: 6. Per germline, CDR1 MNHEY and CDR2 SVGAGI. This CDR3 is CASSSLAGAFTDTQYF. The CDR3 DNA is TGTGCCAGCAGTTCCCTAGCGGGGGCCTTCACAGATACGCAGTATTTT.

This chain links TRBV6-6 with TRBJ1-6, with TRBD1 matching 11 bases. CDR3 length: 14 residues. Germline trimming cut 6 bases from V and 8 bases from J; bases unmatched to any gene: 3. The V gene's germline CDR1 is MNHNY and CDR2 SVGAGI (reference sequence). The CDR3 spells CASRLDRGHSPLHF. The CDR3 DNA reads TGTGCCAGCAGACTGGACAGGGGGCATTCACCCCTCCACTTT.

The V and J genes are TRBV6-1 and TRBJ1-3, with 10 bases lining up with TRBD1. CDR1 MNHNS and CDR2 SASEGT come from the germline V gene. The CDR3 spans 20 residues. Trimming removed 4 bases from V and 1 base from J; junction bases left unmatched: 16. As DNA, the CDR3 is TGTGCCAGCAGTGCTTATGGGACAGGGGCCTCGTGGGGTTCTGGAAACACCATATATTTT. It yields the protein CASSAYGTGASWGSGNTIYF.

The chain links TRBV7-3 to TRBJ1-1, with D unresolved. V gave up 0 bases and J gave up 5 bases, with 7 bases separating them. The CDR3 loop spans 13 amino acids. Germline assignment: CDR1 SGHTA and CDR2 FQGTGA. CDR3 sequence: CASSLTWETEAFF. In nucleotides, the CDR3 is TGTGCCAGCAGCTTAACCTGGGAGACTGAAGCTTTCTTT.

V gene TRBV11-2 combines with J gene TRBJ1-5; a weak D match, TRBD1 (6 bases). V was shortened by 4 bases and J by 5 bases, with 15 bases between the two germline ends. The CDR3 is made up of 15 amino acids. Germline CDR1 is SGHAT and CDR2 is FQNNGV. For the CDR3, the DNA is TGTGCCAGCAGCTCGGGTGAGGGGGTACATCAGCCCCAGCATTTT. Encoded protein: CASSSGEGVHQPQHF.

The V gene is TRBV13, the J gene TRBJ2-7; D perhaps matches TRBD1 (6 bases). With 5 bases removed from V and 1 base from J, the gap between germline ends came to 15 bases. The CDR3 contains 15 residues. CDR1 and CDR2 from the germline V gene are PRHDT and FYEKMQ (reference sequence). The CDR3 bases are TGTGCCAGCAGCCCTAGGGACCAGGGGTCCTACGAGCAGTACTTC. Encoded protein: CASSPRDQGSYEQYF.

The chain has TRBV5-1 and TRBJ1-1; the D gene is possibly TRBD1 (6 bases). V lost 2 bases to trimming and J lost 0 bases, with 11 bases between them. The CDR3 runs to 15 residues. Germline CDR1 reads SGHRS; CDR2 reads YFSETQ. The CDR3 reads CASSLTGRMNTEAFF. In DNA form, the CDR3 reads TGCGCCAGCAGCTTAACAGGGCGCATGAACACTGAAGCTTTCTTT.

This clone was detected only once. This chain uses TRBV12-5 with TRBJ1-1; possible D gene TRBD1, 5 bases. Germline V gene sequence: CDR1 LGHNT, CDR2 FRNRAP. The V and J ends lost 10 bases and 4 bases respectively, with 10 bases between them. The CDR3 has 11 amino acids. This chain's CDR3 is CATGMGTEAFF. CDR3 in DNA: TGTGCTACAGGGATGGGCACTGAAGCTTTCTTT.

V usage is TRBV7-2 and J usage is TRBJ2-6; D possibly corresponds to TRBD2 (6 bases). This CDR3 contains 18 residues. V dropped 1 base and J dropped 0 bases, with 13 bases sitting between them. Germline V lookup: CDR1 SGHTA, CDR2 FQGNSA. The chain's CDR3 is CASSLGGLRSSGANVLTF. CDR3 sequence (DNA): TGTGCCAGCAGCTTAGGGGGACTGCGGAGCTCTGGGGCCAACGTCCTGACTTTC.

Here the CDR3 reads CASSQTGDWYGYTF. The CDR3 DNA follows: TGCGCCAGCAGCCAGACAGGGGATTGGTATGGCTACACCTTC. The V and J genes are TRBV5-1 and TRBJ1-2, with 8 nucleotides matching TRBD1. The V gene end was trimmed by 4 bases and the J gene end by 5 bases; junction bases not matched to a gene: 7. The CDR3 is 14 amino acids. Looked up from germline, CDR1 is SGHRS and CDR2 is YFSETQ.

The chain joins TRBV24-1 to TRBJ2-3, with a tentative D call TRBD1 (6 bases). This CDR3 is built from 15 residues. V was shortened by 4 bases and J by 2 bases, with 12 bases between the two germline ends. Germline V gives CDR1 KGHDR, CDR2 SFDVKD. This CDR3 reads CATSDPGQSTDTQYF. For the CDR3, the DNA is TGTGCCACCAGTGACCCTGGACAGTCCACAGATACGCAGTATTTT.

This chain links TRBV27 with TRBJ2-7; 7 nucleotides align to TRBD1. There are 14 residues in the CDR3. CDR1 MNHEY and CDR2 SMNVEV come from the germline V gene (reference sequence). V was clipped by 4 bases and J by 6 bases; unmatched bases: 9. The CDR3 protein is CASSSGTAPSEQYF. CDR3 sequence (DNA): TGTGCCAGCAGTTCCGGGACAGCCCCTAGCGAGCAGTACTTC.

This clone appeared a few times. This rearrangement joins TRBV27 to TRBJ1-6, with no clear D. V was pared by 5 bases and J by 0 bases, with 11 bases between. This CDR3 is built from 16 residues. In germline, CDR1 is MNHEY, CDR2 SMNVEV (reference sequence). CDR3 in amino acids: CASSLGRSSYNSPLHF. For the CDR3, the DNA is TGTGCCAGCAGTCTAGGGAGGAGCTCCTATAATTCACCCCTCCACTTT.

The chain combines TRBV10-3 with TRBJ2-3; weak D call: TRBD2 (5 bases). Trimming took off 6 bases at V and 0 bases at J, with 16 bases between the two ends. Looked up from germline, CDR1 is ENHRY and CDR2 is SYGVKD. The CDR3 length is 16 residues. This CDR3 is CAIRGLIAISTDTQYF. The CDR3 nucleotides read TGTGCCATCAGAGGCTTAATAGCGATAAGCACAGATACGCAGTATTTT.

This chain connects TRBV5-5 to TRBJ2-5; 9 bases align to TRBD1. The CDR3 has 15 amino acids. After removal of 4 bases from V and 5 bases from J, the junction contained 9 bases not matched to a gene. CDR1 and CDR2 from the germline V gene are SGHKS and YYEKEE (reference sequence). Here the CDR3 reads CASSAGTGYRETQYF. The CDR3, as DNA: TGTGCCAGCAGCGCCGGGACAGGGTACCGTGAGACCCAGTACTTC.

In its sample, this clone was seen once. This sequence joins TRBV6-4 and TRBJ2-3; D is possibly TRBD2 (5 bases). This CDR3 comprises 15 residues. Germline CDR1 and CDR2: MRHNA and SNTAGT. Trimming removed 0 bases from V and 10 bases from J, with 17 bases in between. The DNA for the CDR3 is TGTGCCAGCAGTGACTCTTGGACTTCAGAGCTCCCGCAGTATTTT. Residues: CASSDSWTSELPQYF.

This clone appeared a few times. This chain joins TRBV7-9 and TRBJ2-2; 11 nucleotides match TRBD1. V lost 3 bases and J lost 5; bases outside the gene matches: 2. Germline V gives CDR1 SEHNR, CDR2 FQNEAQ (reference sequence). This CDR3 has 15 amino acids. The CDR3 here is CASSFGTGGTGELFF. DNA of the CDR3: TGTGCCAGCAGCTTTGGGACAGGGGGGACCGGGGAGCTGTTTTTT.